The rows below give T cell receptor beta chains drawn from one sample of a study of blood T cell repertoires in COVID-19. Clones were sequenced by immunoSEQ multiplex PCR, and TCRdb holds only the in-frame ones, with some missing. Among 250,000 or so clones listed, around 90% were seen once. The sequenced sample was PBMCs or T cells enriched from blood (not recorded which). The receptors were sampled from a woman aged 45-65 years who had recovered from COVID-19. Both conserved end residues are part of each CDR3. A D gene is named only where the DNA matches it firmly. Part of the rows lack a size; the others show once, few, many or a class for expanded clones.

V gene	clone size	J gene	D gene	CDR3 protein	CDR3 DNA
TRBV6-5	.	TRBJ2-7	TRBD2	CASTPTSGSNEQYF	TGTGCCAGCACCCCGACTAGCGGGAGTAACGAGCAGTACTTC
TRBV28	.	TRBJ1-1	TRBD1	CASSLEGASETEAFF	TGTGCCAGCAGTTTAGAGGGGGCGTCGGAGACTGAAGCTTTCTTT
TRBV7-3	once	TRBJ2-5	TRBD1	CASSLAGTGGLDTQYF	TGTGCCAGCAGCCTTGCTGGGACAGGGGGCCTTGATACCCAGTACTTC
TRBV5-1	.	TRBJ2-7	TRBD2	CASSFKSLADSYEQYF	TGCGCCAGCAGCTTTAAGTCACTAGCGGACTCCTACGAGCAGTACTTC
TRBV10-2	.	TRBJ2-7	TRBD2	CASRITGTSVYEQYF	TGCGCCAGCAGGATCACAGGGACTAGCGTCTACGAGCAGTACTTC
TRBV30	.	TRBJ1-6	.	CAWSVPPLTMRYSPLHF	TGTGCCTGGAGTGTACCCCCACTGACTATGCGGTATTCACCCCTCCACTTT
TRBV27	.	TRBJ2-3	.	CASSLRLLERDTQYF	TGTGCCAGCAGTTTACGCCTTCTCGAGAGAGATACGCAGTATTTT
TRBV5-6	.	TRBJ1-2	TRBD1	CASSLVGTGDNGYTF	TGTGCCAGCAGCTTGGTGGGGACAGGGGATAATGGCTACACCTTC
TRBV10-3	.	TRBJ1-1	TRBD1	CAIIDDRGSTEAFF	TGTGCCATCATAGACGACAGGGGGAGTACTGAAGCTTTCTTT
TRBV3-1/TRBV3-2	once	TRBJ1-5	.	CASSAGGVGQPQHF	TGTGCCAGCAGTGCTGGGGGCGTTGGCCAGCCCCAGCATTTT
TRBV5-1	.	TRBJ2-5	.	CASSMGGQSQETQYF	TGCGCCAGCAGCATGGGGGGACAGTCGCAGGAGACCCAGTACTTC
TRBV7-9	few	TRBJ2-2	TRBD1	CATRPGTDITGELFF	TGTGCCACGCGACCCGGGACAGACATCACCGGGGAGCTGTTTTTT
TRBV2	once	TRBJ2-1	TRBD1	CASSPLPGQVHLSSYNEQFF	TGTGCCAGCAGTCCCCTCCCGGGACAGGTTCACCTTAGCTCCTACAATGAGCAGTTCTTC
TRBV15	.	TRBJ2-1	.	CATSREPAGFYNEQFF	TGTGCCACCAGCAGAGAGCCAGCAGGATTCTACAATGAGCAGTTCTTC
TRBV7-2	.	TRBJ2-1	TRBD2	CASSPPQVAGLNEQFF	TGTGCCAGCAGCCCCCCCCAGGTAGCGGGTCTTAATGAGCAGTTCTTC
TRBV27	.	TRBJ2-3	TRBD2	CASSLAGARDTQYF	TGTGCCAGCAGTTTAGCGGGAGCCCGGGATACGCAGTATTTT
TRBV2	few	TRBJ1-2	.	CASRPTQGDYGYTF	TGTGCCAGCAGACCCACACAGGGAGACTATGGCTACACCTTC
TRBV7-2	few	TRBJ1-2	.	CASSFSGSAYGYTF	TGTGCCAGCAGCTTCTCGGGATCGGCGTATGGCTACACCTTC
TRBV5-5	.	TRBJ2-5	TRBD2	CASSPLGAGGEEETQYF	TGTGCCAGCAGCCCATTAGGGGCGGGGGGCGAGGAAGAGACCCAGTACTTC
TRBV18	.	TRBJ2-3	.	CASSPPLAETDTQYF	TGTGCCAGCTCACCACCGCTCGCGGAAACAGATACGCAGTATTTT
TRBV3-1/TRBV3-2	.	TRBJ2-1	TRBD2	CASNLGGDNEQFF	TGTGCCAGCAACCTGGGAGGGGACAATGAGCAGTTCTTC
TRBV7-2	.	TRBJ2-7	TRBD1	CASRWGQGQISYEQYF	TGTGCCAGCAGGTGGGGACAGGGACAAATCTCCTACGAGCAGTACTTC
TRBV6-1	.	TRBJ2-1	.	CASTGRLTYYNEQFF	TGTGCCAGCACAGGGCGGTTGACGTACTACAATGAGCAGTTCTTC
TRBV3-1/TRBV3-2	.	TRBJ1-4	TRBD1	CASSLTGAGGEKLFF	TGTGCCAGCAGCCTGACAGGGGCGGGGGGGGAAAAACTGTTTTTT
TRBV6-2/TRBV6-3	.	TRBJ1-5	.	CASSYNLRLGVGLPTRPQHF	TGTGCCAGCAGTTATAATCTAAGGCTCGGGGTAGGCCTCCCAACGCGGCCCCAGCATTTT
TRBV24-1	.	TRBJ2-5	.	CATGDTRGPETQYF	TGTGCCACCGGGGATACCAGGGGACCAGAGACCCAGTACTTC
TRBV7-6	.	TRBJ2-2	TRBD2	CASSLERGGNTGELFF	TGTGCCAGCAGCTTAGAGCGCGGGGGAAACACCGGGGAGCTGTTTTTT
TRBV5-4	.	TRBJ2-7	.	CASSLGFLDASEQYF	TGTGCCAGCAGCTTGGGTTTCCTAGACGCCTCCGAGCAGTACTTC
TRBV5-1	.	TRBJ1-1	.	CASSSTGLNTEAFF	TGCGCCAGCAGCTCCACAGGGTTGAACACTGAAGCTTTCTTT
TRBV2	once	TRBJ1-3	.	CASKTGQYSGNTIYF	TGTGCCAGCAAGACAGGTCAATACTCTGGAAACACCATATATTTT
TRBV4-2	.	TRBJ2-2	.	CASSQGRDLYTGELFF	TGTGCCAGCAGCCAAGGCCGGGACTTGTACACCGGGGAGCTGTTTTTT
TRBV6-4	.	TRBJ2-3	TRBD2	CANGIGGLAGGTDTQYF	TGTGCCAACGGAATTGGCGGGTTAGCGGGAGGCACAGATACGCAGTATTTT
TRBV13	.	TRBJ2-3	.	CASSLRGGNTDTQYF	TGTGCCAGCAGCTTGAGGGGCGGGAACACAGATACGCAGTATTTT
TRBV7-9	.	TRBJ2-2	.	CASSTVPTGGELFF	TGTGCCAGCAGTACTGTTCCCACGGGCGGGGAGCTGTTTTTT
TRBV6-1	once	TRBJ2-7	TRBD2	CASSEAVAGGKNEQYF	TGTGCCAGCAGTGAAGCAGTAGCGGGAGGGAAAAACGAGCAGTACTTC
TRBV5-1	few	TRBJ2-1	.	CASSPRDSRGEQFF	TGCGCCAGCAGCCCGAGGGACTCCCGGGGTGAGCAGTTCTTC
TRBV3-1/TRBV3-2	.	TRBJ2-5	.	CASQRASVYQETQYF	TGTGCCAGCCAGCGGGCTAGCGTGTACCAAGAGACCCAGTACTTC
TRBV5-4	.	TRBJ2-7	TRBD1	CASSLEGDRGYEQYF	TGTGCCAGCAGCTTGGAAGGGGACAGGGGTTACGAGCAGTACTTC
TRBV2	.	TRBJ1-4	.	CASRWDTGANEKLFF	TGTGCCAGCAGATGGGACACCGGGGCTAATGAAAAACTGTTTTTT
TRBV19	.	TRBJ1-2	.	CASSTLPGSLYGYTF	TGTGCCAGTAGTACCTTGCCAGGCTCGCTTTATGGCTACACCTTC
TRBV9	few	TRBJ2-1	.	CASSVLEGGEQFF	TGTGCCAGCAGCGTTCTTGAAGGGGGTGAGCAGTTCTTC
TRBV6-5	once	TRBJ2-7	.	CASSYPPAGYEQYF	TGTGCCAGCAGTTACCCCCCGGCGGGTTACGAGCAGTACTTC
TRBV30	.	TRBJ1-1	.	CAWSFYRGTEAFF	TGTGCCTGGAGTTTCTATAGAGGAACTGAAGCTTTCTTT
TRBV5-1	.	TRBJ1-4	.	CASSLTGDGEKLFF	TGCGCCAGCAGCTTGACCGGGGATGGGGAAAAACTGTTTTTT
TRBV7-9	.	TRBJ2-7	.	CASSRTGIYEQYF	TGTGCCAGCAGCCGTACAGGGATCTACGAGCAGTACTTC
TRBV7-9	.	TRBJ1-1	.	CASSLGAGLNTEAFF	TGTGCCAGCAGCTTAGGGGCGGGATTGAACACTGAAGCTTTCTTT
TRBV11-2	.	TRBJ2-1	TRBD2	CASRFGRADEQFF	TGTGCCAGCAGGTTTGGGAGGGCGGATGAGCAGTTCTTC
TRBV30	.	TRBJ2-3	TRBD2	CAWTLGGRPDTQYF	TGTGCCTGGACCTTGGGAGGGCGGCCAGATACGCAGTATTTT
TRBV7-8	.	TRBJ1-3	TRBD1	CASSRQGLGIYF	TGTGCCAGCAGCCGACAGGGGCTCGGCATATATTTT
TRBV6-5	few	TRBJ2-7	.	CASSSGTTYEQYF	TGTGCCAGCAGTTCAGGGACAACCTACGAGCAGTACTTC
TRBV2	.	TRBJ2-2	.	CASKGLEDTGELFF	TGTGCCAGCAAGGGACTGGAGGACACCGGGGAGCTGTTTTTT
TRBV5-6	.	TRBJ1-5	TRBD1	CASSRWTGGQPQHF	TGTGCCAGCAGCCGCTGGACAGGGGGGCAGCCCCAGCATTTT
TRBV7-2	.	TRBJ1-2	TRBD1	CASSLGQGIKGYTF	TGTGCCAGCAGCCTGGGACAGGGGATCAAAGGCTACACCTTC
TRBV30	.	TRBJ1-4	.	CAWKGAENEKLFF	TGTGCCTGGAAAGGGGCGGAAAATGAAAAACTGTTTTTT